This is a list of T cell receptor beta chains from one sample in a study of shared clonotypes between healthy human individuals. Profiled with immunoSEQ multiplex PCR; TCRdb holds only in-frame clones, not every one. The sample carries roughly 2.5 million clones, around nine tenths recorded once. The sequenced material came from naive CD4+ T cells sorted from blood. The origin of the receptors is a man between 18 and 29 years old in good health. Both conserved end residues are part of each CDR3. The D gene is left open where the match is weak. Expanded clones get a size class; other rows say once, few or many, or leave the size out.

TRBD1,TRBJ2-7,TRBV14,.,TGTGCCAGCAGCAAGGGACAGGCCTACGAGCAGTACTTC,CASSKGQAYEQYF
TRBD1,TRBJ1-1,TRBV29-1,.,TGCAGCGTTGAAGACCTAACCAGGACAGGGAGCACTGAAGCTTTCTTT,CSVEDLTRTGSTEAFF
.,TRBJ1-4,TRBV7-8,.,TGTGCCAGCAGCTACCGGGACGGTAATGAAAAACTGTTTTTT,CASSYRDGNEKLFF
TRBD2,TRBJ2-5,TRBV6-6,once,TGTGCCAGCAGCGGACTAGAGGAGACCCAGTACTTC,CASSGLEETQYF
TRBD1,TRBJ2-3,TRBV10-3,.,TGTGCCACGATGGACAGGGGGGCAGATACGCAGTATTTT,CATMDRGADTQYF
.,TRBJ2-1,TRBV5-1,once,TGCGCCAGCCTCCGCGGGGGCGAGAGGAGTGAGCAGTTCTTC,CASLRGGERSEQFF
TRBD1,TRBJ1-5,TRBV2,.,TGTGCCACTGGACAGGGGACGATTCAGCCCCAGCATTTT,CATGQGTIQPQHF
TRBD1,TRBJ2-7,TRBV5-6,.,TGTGCCAGCAGCTTGACGGGACAGGGAATTTGGCAGTACTTC,CASSLTGQGIWQYF
.,TRBJ1-5,TRBV30,few,TGTGCCTGGAGTGAACCGGGCGCGGTGCATTTT,CAWSEPGAVHF
TRBD1,TRBJ1-5,TRBV7-2,.,TGTGCCAGCAGCAAACGACAGGGGAATCATCAGCCCCAGCATTTT,CASSKRQGNHQPQHF
TRBD1,TRBJ2-5,TRBV7-9,once,TGTGCCAGCAGCCCTACAGGGGTAGGGGAGACCCAGTACTTC,CASSPTGVGETQYF
TRBD1,TRBJ2-2,TRBV19,.,TGTGCCAGTAGTTCCGGGACAGGGGGCCAGACCGGGGAGCTGTTTTTT,CASSSGTGGQTGELFF
.,TRBJ1-2,TRBV4-2,.,TGTGCCAGCAGCCCGGGACCTTCGAATTTTGGCTACACCTTC,CASSPGPSNFGYTF
TRBD1,TRBJ1-1,TRBV30,.,TGTGCCTGGAGTGTACTTCCGTACAGGGGGACGGACAGGGACGACACTGAAGCTTTCTTT,CAWSVLPYRGTDRDDTEAFF
TRBD2,TRBJ2-5,TRBV15,.,TGTGCCACCAGCAGAGAACGAGCGGGGGGGGAGACCCAGTACTTC,CATSRERAGGETQYF
.,TRBJ1-4,TRBV5-1,.,TGCGCCAGCAGCTTGAGGTCGCAAAATGAAAAACTGTTTTTT,CASSLRSQNEKLFF
.,TRBJ1-5,TRBV4-1,.,TGCGCCAGCAGCCAAGTATCTCCCACCAGGGGCAGCAATCAGCCCCAGCATTTT,CASSQVSPTRGSNQPQHF
TRBD2,TRBJ2-3,TRBV7-3,.,TGTGCCAGCAGCTACAACAGCGGGGGGGCCACAGATACGCAGTATTTT,CASSYNSGGATDTQYF
.,TRBJ2-7,TRBV2,once,TGTGCCAGCAGTGTGGTTGAGTCCTACGAGCAGTACTTC,CASSVVESYEQYF
.,TRBJ1-3,TRBV7-9,.,TGTGCCAGCAGCCCCCGCCCGGCGGCCAACTCTGGAAACACCATATATTTT,CASSPRPAANSGNTIYF
.,TRBJ1-1,TRBV5-1,.,TGCGCCAGCAGCCTGTACGGGAATGAAGCTTTCTTT,CASSLYGNEAFF
.,TRBJ1-5,TRBV11-2,.,TGTGCCAGCAGCTTAGATCCCGGGGGTAGGAATCAGCCCCAGCATTTT,CASSLDPGGRNQPQHF
.,TRBJ2-1,TRBV5-6,.,TGTGCCAGCAGCTTGGGAACCCCGGGACAAGAGGAGTTCTTC,CASSLGTPGQEEFF
.,TRBJ1-2,TRBV5-6,once,TGTGCCAGCAGCTTGGGAGGGGTTCAAGGCTACACCTTC,CASSLGGVQGYTF
.,TRBJ1-3,TRBV4-1,once,TGCGCCAGCAGCCAGTTTAATGGCCTCGGAAACACCATATATTTT,CASSQFNGLGNTIYF
.,TRBJ2-7,TRBV5-4,.,TGTGCCAGCAGCGGGGGAGGTAGCGGTTACGAGCAGTACTTC,CASSGGGSGYEQYF
TRBD1,TRBJ2-7,TRBV18,.,TGTGCCAGCTCACCGGGACAGGGTGGCTCCTACGAGCAGTACTTC,CASSPGQGGSYEQYF
.,TRBJ2-7,TRBV6-5,once,TGTGCCAGCAGCCTCAGTGGGGGCAGGTACGAGCAGTACTTC,CASSLSGGRYEQYF
TRBD2,TRBJ2-1,TRBV9,.,TGTGCCAGCAGCGCGGGGACTAGCGGGGACAATGAGCAGTTCTTC,CASSAGTSGDNEQFF
.,TRBJ2-7,TRBV11-2,once,TGTGCCAGCAGCTTAGAGGGGGCCGACTACGAGCAGTACTTC,CASSLEGADYEQYF
.,TRBJ1-1,TRBV28,few,TGTGCCAGCAGTCGGGTTCCTGAAGCTTTCTTT,CASSRVPEAFF
.,TRBJ2-7,TRBV5-6,once,TGTGCCAGCAGTTTACTATCCAGTTCATCTTTCTCCTACGAGCAGTACTTC,CASSLLSSSSFSYEQYF
.,TRBJ2-7,TRBV27,once,TGTGCCAGCAGTTTATTCGCGACAGGATCCTACGAGCAGTACTTC,CASSLFATGSYEQYF
.,TRBJ2-5,TRBV20-1,.,TGCAGTGCTTTTAGAGGGGAGACCCAGTACTTC,CSAFRGETQYF
TRBD2,TRBJ2-5,TRBV9,.,TGTGCCAGCAGCCTTGGCGGTGCGGGAGTTGGGGAGACCCAGTACTTC,CASSLGGAGVGETQYF
TRBD2,TRBJ2-7,TRBV2,.,TGTGCCAGCAGTGCACGGACTAGCGGCAGCTACGAGCAGTACTTC,CASSARTSGSYEQYF
.,TRBJ2-4,TRBV10-3,once,TGTGCCATCAGTGAGTCGGCAGGGGCTGACATTCAGTACTTC,CAISESAGADIQYF
.,TRBJ1-1,TRBV6-4,.,TGTGCCAGCAGTCCCCCGCGATCGGGGGCAGAAAACACTGAAGCTTTCTTT,CASSPPRSGAENTEAFF
TRBD2,TRBJ2-5,TRBV5-1,.,TGCGCCAGCAGCTTGGCCGGGGGGACCAGGGAGACCCAGTACTTC,CASSLAGGTRETQYF
.,TRBJ2-5,TRBV11-2,.,TGTGCCAGCAGCTTAGACCCAACAGTCCAAGAGACCCAGTACTTC,CASSLDPTVQETQYF